This T cell receptor beta chain was identified in a study of cytomegalovirus exposure and HLA in healthy donors. Study at large: Out of 350 to 400 genotyped donors, less than 90% belonged to the Caucasian-associated ancestry cluster. Regarding the study as a whole: Across all donors, roughly uniform sequencing depth was an assumption of the presence/absence analyses. Certain indistinguishable V segments, among them TRBV6-2 and TRBV6-3, were excluded. It was likely that a cluster of highly shared sequence variants was a sequencing artifact.

In this sample, this clone turned up a few times. Its antigen remains unknown. It was with 60 Vbeta and 13 Jbeta primers that the PCR ran. Assay used: immunoSEQ multiplex PCR; TCRdb lists only in-frame clones, some missing. The sample lists roughly 100,000 clones, under 80% seen once, with 3.5% to 4% in the top ten. J gave up 6 bases and V 1 base, and 9 bases lay outside the gene matches. Per the germline V gene, CDR1 is SEHNR and CDR2 is FQNEAQ (reference sequence). This CDR3 spans 15 amino acids. The sequenced sample was PBMCs. The TCR sequence derives from a man aged 60-69 years in good health and CMV-seronegative. V is TRBV7-9 and J is TRBJ2-7; 7 bases are a match to TRBD1. CDR3 bases: TGTGCCAGCAGCTTAGTAACAGGGGTTCACTCCGAGCAGTACGTC. Its translation: CASSLVTGVHSEQYV.